This is a list of T cell receptor beta chains from one sample in a study of regulatory T cells in long-lasting Graves disease. TCRdb re-analysed the multiplex PCR reads in MiXCR, keeping a single row per CDR3 protein. The sample has 500,000 to 800,000 distinct CDR3 sequences; 30% are singletons. This sample comprised peripheral blood mononuclear cells (PBMCs), obtained when the disease was refractory, from a patient treated with antithyroid drugs. The source of these receptors is a female donor with Graves disease. Both conserved end residues are part of each CDR3.

TRBJ2-4 TRBV7-9 CASSLTGSPTKNIQYF
TRBJ1-2 TRBV28 CASSLGQHRAFGYTF
TRBJ1-6 TRBV18 CANPTEDNSPLHF
TRBJ1-2 TRBV5-6 CASSSSTVLDYGYTF
TRBJ1-2 TRBV24-1 CATSDRTGGSYGYTF
TRBJ1-2 TRBV12-3/TRBV12-4 CASSWGQRTYGYTF
TRBJ1-2 TRBV27 CASQDRAGYGYTF
TRBJ1-3 TRBV7-9 CASSPDRAFSGNTIYF
TRBJ1-1 TRBV6-1 CASRTGRMNTEAFF
TRBJ1-1 TRBV12-3/TRBV12-4 CASSTHRGGTEAFF
TRBJ1-5 TRBV10-2 CASRYGGPNQPQHF
TRBJ2-2 TRBV3-1 CASSQDAPGSDTGELFF
TRBJ1-5 TRBV6-2/TRBV6-3 CASSEAGGMDQPQHF
TRBJ1-2 TRBV5-4 CASSYGTSNYGYTF
TRBJ1-5 TRBV30 CAWSAHSNQPQHF
TRBJ1-1 TRBV7-3 CASSLRTDRKAFF
TRBJ1-3 TRBV5-4 CASSWGGQKNTIYF
TRBJ1-1 TRBV27 CASRPVIPNTEAFF